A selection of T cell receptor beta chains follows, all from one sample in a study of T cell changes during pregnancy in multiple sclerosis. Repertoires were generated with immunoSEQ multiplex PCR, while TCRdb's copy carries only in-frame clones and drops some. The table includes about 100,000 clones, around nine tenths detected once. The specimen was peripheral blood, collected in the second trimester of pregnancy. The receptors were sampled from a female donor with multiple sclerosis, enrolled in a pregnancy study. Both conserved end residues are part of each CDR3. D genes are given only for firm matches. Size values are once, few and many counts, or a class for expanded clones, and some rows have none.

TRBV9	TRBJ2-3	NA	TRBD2	TGTGCCAGCAGCGTAAGCGGGGGGGCCTCCACAGATACGCAGTATTTT	CASSVSGGASTDTQYF
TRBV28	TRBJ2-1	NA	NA	TGTGCCAGCAGTTTATTTACTAGCTATGAGCAGTTCTTC	CASSLFTSYEQFF
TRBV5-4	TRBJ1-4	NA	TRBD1	TGTGCCAGCAGCCCGGGACAGGGGGCTGAAAAACTGTTTTTT	CASSPGQGAEKLFF
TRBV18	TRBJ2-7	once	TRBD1	TGTGCCAGCTCACGACTTATGGACAGGGCCGAGCAGTACTTC	CASSRLMDRAEQYF
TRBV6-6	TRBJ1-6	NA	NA	TGTGCCAGCAGTTACCAAACGGCGGGGGATTCACCCCTCCACTTT	CASSYQTAGDSPLHF
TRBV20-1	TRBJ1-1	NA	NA	TGCAGTGCTTATACTACTGAAGCTTTCTTT	CSAYTTEAFF
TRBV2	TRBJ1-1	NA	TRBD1	TGTGCCAGCAGTAGGGACAGGAAGGCTTTCTTT	CASSRDRKAFF
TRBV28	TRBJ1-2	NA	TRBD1	TGTGCCAGCAGTTCCGCCGGGACAGCCTTATCTAACTATGGCTACACCTTC	CASSSAGTALSNYGYTF
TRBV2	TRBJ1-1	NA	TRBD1	TGTGCCAGCAGTAGGGGGCGTGCGAACACTGAAGCTTTCTTT	CASSRGRANTEAFF
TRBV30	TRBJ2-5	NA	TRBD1	TGTGCCTGGGCGACAGGGGGCCCCGAGACCCAGTACTTC	CAWATGGPETQYF
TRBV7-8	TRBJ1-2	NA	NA	TGTGCCAGCAGCTTAGGGGAGGGGGGGTATGGCTACACCTTC	CASSLGEGGYGYTF
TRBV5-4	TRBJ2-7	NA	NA	TGTGCCAGCAGCCCGGGAGAACTCTACGAGCAGTACTTC	CASSPGELYEQYF
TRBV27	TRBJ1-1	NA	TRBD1	TGTGCCAGCAGCGTCGGGACAGCTACTGAAGCTTTCTTT	CASSVGTATEAFF
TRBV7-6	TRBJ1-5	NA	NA	TGTGCCAGCAGCGCCACAGGAGCAAACCAGCCCCAGCATTTT	CASSATGANQPQHF
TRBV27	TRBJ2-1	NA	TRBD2	TGTGCCAGCAGCCCACCGGGACTAGCGGGAGGGCCGTTTCGCAATGAGCAGTTCTTC	CASSPPGLAGGPFRNEQFF
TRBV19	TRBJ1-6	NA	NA	TGTGCCAGTAGTATACCAGGGGATTCACCCCTCCACTTT	CASSIPGDSPLHF
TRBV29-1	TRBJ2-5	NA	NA	TGCAGCGCTTCACAGATGGGGCGCGCGGGGGAGACCCAGTACTTC	CSASQMGRAGETQYF
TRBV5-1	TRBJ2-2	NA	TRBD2	TGCGCCAGCAGCCAGCTAGCGGGAAGGGCCGGGGAGCTGTTTTTT	CASSQLAGRAGELFF
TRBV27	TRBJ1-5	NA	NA	TGTGCCAGCAGTCCCAGGAGGAGCAATCAGCCCCAGCATTTT	CASSPRRSNQPQHF
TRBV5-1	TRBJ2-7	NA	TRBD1	TGCGCCAGCAGCTTGGCCCCGACAGGGGGCCCTTACGAGCAGTACTTC	CASSLAPTGGPYEQYF
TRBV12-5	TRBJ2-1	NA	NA	TGTGCTAGTGGTTCCTCCGGAGGTCACAATGAGCAGTTCTTC	CASGSSGGHNEQFF
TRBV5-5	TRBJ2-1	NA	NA	TGTGCCAGCAGCGTCCGGGAGAATGAGCAGTTCTTC	CASSVRENEQFF
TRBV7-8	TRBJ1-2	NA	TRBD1	TGTGCCAGCAGCCCAAGTCAAAGGGGGCGCATCGACTATGGCTACACCTTC	CASSPSQRGRIDYGYTF
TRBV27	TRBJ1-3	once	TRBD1	TGTGCCAGCTCTCCTCGGACAGGGTCTGGAAACACCATATATTTT	CASSPRTGSGNTIYF
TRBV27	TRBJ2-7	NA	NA	TGTGCCAGCAGTTTAAATTTAGGTGGGAGCAACGAGCAGTACTTC	CASSLNLGGSNEQYF
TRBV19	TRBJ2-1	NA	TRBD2	TGTGCCAGTAGTTATGAAACCCTAGCGGGAAAAGTTGTGTATGAGCAGTTCTTC	CASSYETLAGKVVYEQFF
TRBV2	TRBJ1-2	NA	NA	TGTGCCAGCAGTGAACGGAGGGAGGGAGAGGGCTACACCTTC	CASSERREGEGYTF
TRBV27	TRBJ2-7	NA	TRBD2	TGTGCCAGCAGTTTTGTCAGGACTAGGGCCGCCGAGCAGTACTTC	CASSFVRTRAAEQYF
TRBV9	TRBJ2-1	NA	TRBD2	TGTGCCAGCAGCGTATTAATGGCGGGAGTCTACAATGAGCAGTTCTTC	CASSVLMAGVYNEQFF
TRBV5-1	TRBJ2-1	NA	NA	TGCGCCAGCAGCTTGGAGCCCGGGAGCCATGAGCAGTTCTTC	CASSLEPGSHEQFF
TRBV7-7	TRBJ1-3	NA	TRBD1	TGTGCCAGCAGCCGGACAGGGCGGGACACCATATATTTT	CASSRTGRDTIYF
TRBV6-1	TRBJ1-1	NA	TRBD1	TGTGCCAGCAGTGGGACAGGGAGGAACACTGAAGCTTTCTTT	CASSGTGRNTEAFF
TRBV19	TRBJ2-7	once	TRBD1	TGTGCCAGTAGTATAGATCGGGGGACAGGCTACGAGCAGTACTTC	CASSIDRGTGYEQYF